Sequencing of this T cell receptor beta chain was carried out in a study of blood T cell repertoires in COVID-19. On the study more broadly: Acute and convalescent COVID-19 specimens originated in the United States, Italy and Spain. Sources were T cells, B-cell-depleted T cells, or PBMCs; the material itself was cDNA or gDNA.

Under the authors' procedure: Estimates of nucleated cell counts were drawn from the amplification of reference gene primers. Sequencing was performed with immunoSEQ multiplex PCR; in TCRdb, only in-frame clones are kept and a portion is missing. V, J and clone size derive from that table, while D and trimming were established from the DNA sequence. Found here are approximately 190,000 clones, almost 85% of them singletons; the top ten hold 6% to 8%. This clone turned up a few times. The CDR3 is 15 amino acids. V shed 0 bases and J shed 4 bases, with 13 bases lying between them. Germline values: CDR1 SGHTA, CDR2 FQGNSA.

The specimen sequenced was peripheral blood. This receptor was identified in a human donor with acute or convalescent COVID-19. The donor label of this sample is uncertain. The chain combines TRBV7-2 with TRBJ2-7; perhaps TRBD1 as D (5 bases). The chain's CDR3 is CASSLAVETVYEQYF. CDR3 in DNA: TGTGCCAGCAGCTTAGCGGTAGAGACAGTTTACGAGCAGTACTTC.